The clone carrying this TCR beta chain was seen ten or more times. The sample originates from a study of T cells in Graves' hyperthyroidism and ophthalmopathy. Diagnoses used clinical symptoms, serum thyroxine and TRAb, thyroid ultrasound and orbital computed tomography. Amplification yielded TCR beta CDR3 regions, with RNA transcripts as the source. Primed by the HTBI set, a first-round RT-PCR was run on the TCR CDR3. MiXCR, applied by TCRdb to the multiplex PCR reads, yields one record per CDR3 protein. The repertoire includes around 360,000 distinct CDR3 sequences, 12% to 15% of them detected once, and roughly a fifth sits in the top ten. V was clipped by 7 bases and J by 2 bases, with 12 bases between them. CDR1 is MDHEN, CDR2 SYDVKM, per germline. This CDR3 region has 13 residues.

Sequencing was carried out using blood. The chain uses TRBV28 and TRBJ2-7; D is uncertain. The sequence came from a woman aged 60-75 years with Graves' ophthalmopathy. CDR3 nucleotides: TGTGCCAGCACTTCACAGATGCCCTACGAGCAGTACTTC. Translated, it gives CASTSQMPYEQYF.